A single T cell receptor (beta chain) is shown here with its context. The antigen is unknown. These data belong to a study of cytomegalovirus exposure and HLA in healthy donors. At the level of the study: Among the roughly 400 genotyped donors, around 81% were placed in the Caucasian-associated ancestry cluster. Study conclusions and caveats: Association of a missense DCLRE1C variant with TCR beta V- and J-gene trimming was reported in a later analysis. In the analysis, some V segments, TRBV6-2 and TRBV6-3 included, were excluded as indistinguishable. HLA allele associations emerged for under 20,000 TCR beta sequences in a later analysis, at 0.05 false discovery rate.

60 Vbeta and 13 Jbeta primers were used in PCR. Sequencing was performed with immunoSEQ multiplex PCR; in TCRdb, only in-frame clones are kept and a portion is missing. The sample includes some 100,000 clones, about 79% seen only once; the top ten take over 4%. This CDR3 has 13 amino acids. Germline lookup yields CDR1 SGHNT and CDR2 YENEEA. V was shortened by 5 bases and J by 7 bases, with 15 bases between the two germline ends. Sequencing was performed on PBMCs. The clonotype originates from a female donor in good health and CMV-seropositive. V is TRBV11-3 and J is TRBJ2-7; tentative D call: TRBD2 (7 bases). CDR3 DNA sequence: TGTGCCAGCAGCCTAAAGGGGGGGGTTGAGCAGTACTTC. Protein sequence: CASSLKGGVEQYF. Full variable domain (rest looked up from reference TRBV11-3 and TRBJ2-7): EAGVVQSPRYKIIEKKQPVAFWCNPISGHNTLYWYLQNLGQGPELLIRYENEEAVDDSQLPKDRFSAERLKGVDSTLKIQPAELGDSAVYLCASSLKGGVEQYFGPGTRLTVT.